A selection of T cell receptor beta chains follows, all from one sample in a study of blood T cell repertoires in COVID-19. Data came from immunoSEQ multiplex PCR; TCRdb stores just in-frame clones and leaves some out. The sample carries more than 110,000 clones, nearly 80% recorded once. The sequenced material came from PBMCs or T cells enriched from blood (not recorded which). All receptors derive from a woman aged 45 to 65 who had recovered from COVID-19. Both conserved end residues are part of each CDR3. The D gene is left open where the match is weak. The listing skips clone size in some rows; elsewhere it reads once, few, many or a size class.

size	V	J	D	CDR3	DNA
NA	TRBV19	TRBJ2-5	TRBD2	CASSKILAGVRETQYF	TGTGCCAGTAGTAAGATATTGGCGGGAGTTAGAGAGACCCAGTACTTC
few	TRBV18	TRBJ2-7	TRBD1	CASSSRQGEQYF	TGTGCCAGCTCATCAAGACAGGGAGAGCAGTACTTC
NA	TRBV5-1	TRBJ2-1	TRBD2	CASSSIPGLAGGPSNEQFF	TGCGCCAGCAGCTCCATACCGGGACTAGCGGGGGGGCCAAGCAATGAGCAGTTCTTC
NA	TRBV7-9	TRBJ1-2	NA	CASSFLQASYGYTF	TGTGCCAGCAGCTTCCTTCAGGCGTCGTATGGCTACACCTTC
NA	TRBV5-1	TRBJ1-4	NA	CASSTQGSRNEKLFF	TGCGCCAGCAGCACCCAGGGGTCGAGAAATGAAAAACTGTTTTTT
once	TRBV5-8	TRBJ2-3	NA	CASSLPPFTDTQYF	TGTGCCAGCAGCTTGCCCCCTTTCACAGATACGCAGTATTTT
NA	TRBV6-1	TRBJ1-4	NA	CASSEAGGRATNEKLFF	TGTGCCAGCAGTGAGGCGGGCGGCCGTGCAACTAATGAAAAACTGTTTTTT
NA	TRBV3-1/TRBV3-2	TRBJ1-2	TRBD1	CASSRTGDYGYTF	TGTGCCAGCAGCCGGACAGGGGACTATGGCTACACCTTC
few	TRBV7-9	TRBJ1-4	NA	CASSLEGRNEKLFF	TGTGCCAGCAGCTTGGAGGGACGGAATGAAAAACTGTTTTTT
NA	TRBV5-1	TRBJ2-2	NA	CASSSGIPTGELFF	TGCGCCAGCAGCTCAGGAATCCCTACCGGGGAGCTGTTTTTT
NA	TRBV24-1	TRBJ2-3	TRBD2	CATSEGLAVGTDTQYF	TGTGCCACCAGCGAAGGCCTAGCGGTGGGCACAGATACGCAGTATTTT
NA	TRBV4-2	TRBJ1-1	NA	CASSQDPGVNTEAFF	TGTGCCAGCAGCCAGGACCCAGGGGTGAACACTGAAGCTTTCTTT
NA	TRBV5-4	TRBJ2-1	NA	CASSLYDNEQFF	TGTGCCAGCAGCTTGTATGACAATGAGCAGTTCTTC
once	TRBV6-5	TRBJ1-2	TRBD1	CASSYGYDRGDYGYTF	TGTGCCAGCAGTTACGGTTACGACAGGGGTGACTATGGCTACACCTTC
NA	TRBV7-2	TRBJ1-5	NA	CASSPNPNLQPQHF	TGTGCCAGCAGCCCCAACCCCAACCTACAGCCCCAGCATTTT
NA	TRBV9	TRBJ2-3	TRBD1	CASSLAATGGDTQYF	TGTGCCAGCAGCCTCGCCGCGACAGGGGGAGATACGCAGTATTTT
NA	TRBV27	TRBJ1-2	TRBD1	CASSLRTGFGYTF	TGTGCCAGCAGTTTAAGGACAGGGTTTGGCTACACCTTC
NA	TRBV7-3	TRBJ2-1	NA	CASSFGRGEQFF	TGTGCCAGCAGCTTCGGTCGGGGTGAGCAGTTCTTC
NA	TRBV7-9	TRBJ2-6	NA	CASSLESGSSGANVLTF	TGTGCCAGCAGCTTAGAGTCGGGAAGCTCTGGGGCCAACGTCCTGACTTTC
few	TRBV7-8	TRBJ1-3	TRBD1	CASSKRPQGEGNTIYF	TGTGCCAGCAGCAAACGGCCACAGGGGGAAGGAAACACCATATATTTT
few	TRBV19	TRBJ2-1	TRBD2	CASSTRESWFSEQFF	TGTGCCAGTAGTACGCGGGAGAGCTGGTTTAGTGAGCAGTTCTTC
NA	TRBV7-7	TRBJ2-1	TRBD2	CASSAARGDEQFF	TGTGCTAGCAGCGCCGCCCGGGGGGATGAGCAGTTCTTC
NA	TRBV6-5	TRBJ1-2	TRBD1	CASSTRQGHYGYTF	TGTGCCAGCAGCACCAGACAGGGCCACTATGGCTACACCTTC
NA	TRBV5-1	TRBJ1-1	TRBD1	CASSTVTGGSGTEAFF	TGCGCCAGCTCAACGGTGACAGGGGGCTCCGGCACTGAAGCTTTCTTT
NA	TRBV20-1	TRBJ2-7	TRBD1	CSASSSGQVNEQYF	TGCAGTGCTAGTAGTTCGGGACAGGTTAACGAGCAGTACTTC
NA	TRBV18	TRBJ2-3	NA	CASSPPGGPDTQYF	TGTGCCAGCTCACCACCGGGGGGTCCCGATACGCAGTATTTT
NA	TRBV18	TRBJ2-1	NA	CASSPPEGGARSYNEQFF	TGTGCCAGCTCACCACCCGAGGGCGGGGCAAGGTCCTACAATGAGCAGTTCTTC
NA	TRBV11-2	TRBJ2-7	TRBD2	CASSASSGAYEQYF	TGTGCCAGCAGCGCATCTAGCGGGGCCTACGAGCAGTACTTC
few	TRBV5-1	TRBJ2-2	TRBD1	CASSPDRAGELFF	TGCGCCAGCAGCCCAGACAGGGCCGGGGAGCTGTTTTTT
NA	TRBV6-6	TRBJ1-3	NA	CASGPRDTGNTIYF	TGTGCCAGCGGCCCCCGGGACACGGGAAACACCATATATTTT
once	TRBV6-4	TRBJ2-1	TRBD2	CASSATSGGARDEQFF	TGTGCCAGCAGTGCCACCAGCGGGGGGGCCCGAGATGAGCAGTTCTTC
many	TRBV5-1	TRBJ2-7	TRBD1	CASSSGTGVDEQYF	TGCGCCAGCAGCTCCGGGACAGGGGTAGACGAGCAGTACTTC
NA	TRBV3-1/TRBV3-2	TRBJ2-1	TRBD1	CASSQRGGAYNEQFF	TGTGCCAGCAGCCAACGAGGGGGCGCCTACAATGAGCAGTTCTTC
NA	TRBV19	TRBJ2-5	NA	CASSIGAGSQETQYF	TGTGCCAGTAGTATAGGGGCGGGGTCCCAAGAGACCCAGTACTTC
NA	TRBV5-8	TRBJ2-2	NA	CASRLYTGELFF	TGTGCCAGCAGACTCTACACCGGGGAGCTGTTTTTT
NA	TRBV6-1	TRBJ2-3	TRBD2	CASSDLGLAIGTDTQYF	TGTGCCAGCAGTGACCTGGGACTAGCGATAGGTACAGATACGCAGTATTTT
NA	TRBV5-4	TRBJ2-3	NA	CASSFRGAPTDTQYF	TGTGCCAGCAGCTTTAGGGGCGCACCGACAGATACGCAGTATTTT
NA	TRBV19	TRBJ1-5	TRBD1	CASSIVGTVGRQPQHF	TGTGCCAGTAGTATAGTTGGGACAGTGGGTCGGCAGCCCCAGCATTTT
NA	TRBV11-1	TRBJ1-4	NA	CASSQTVANEKLFF	TGTGCCAGCAGCCAGACAGTAGCTAATGAAAAACTGTTTTTT
many	TRBV29-1	TRBJ2-6	NA	CSVEAGSPGANVLTF	TGCAGCGTTGAGGCCGGGTCCCCCGGGGCCAACGTCCTGACTTTC